This is a list of T cell receptor beta chains from one sample in a study of cytomegalovirus exposure and HLA in healthy donors. Clones were sequenced by immunoSEQ multiplex PCR, and TCRdb holds only the in-frame ones, with some missing. The sample lists about 160,000 clones, more than 80% occurring once. The source material was PBMCs. These receptors were taken from a woman aged 18-29 years in good health and CMV-seronegative. Each CDR3 is given with its conserved first and last residue. A D gene is named only where the DNA matches it firmly. Size tells how often a clone was seen (once, few, many) or the class of an expanded clone, and some rows leave it out.

>TRBV10-3|once|TRBD2|TRBJ2-1
TGTGCCATCAGTGAGTCTATAATACTAGCGGGAGTCGACAATGAGCAGTTCTTC
CAISESIILAGVDNEQFF
>TRBV30|.|.|TRBJ2-1
TGTGCCTGGAGTAGCGGCCATACTTGGAATGAGCAGTTCTTC
CAWSSGHTWNEQFF
>TRBV5-1|.|.|TRBJ2-6
TGCGCCAGCAGCCTAGGAGGGTCTGGGGCCAACGTCCTGACTTTC
CASSLGGSGANVLTF
>TRBV7-8|few|.|TRBJ2-7
TGTGCCAGCCGACTGCAATACGAGCAGTACTTC
CASRLQYEQYF
>TRBV7-8|.|TRBD1|TRBJ2-4
TGTGCCAGCAGCTTTAGGGGGCAGGAAAACATTCAGTACTTC
CASSFRGQENIQYF
>TRBV21-1|.|.|TRBJ2-2
TGTGCCAGCATTGGACTACAGGGGTACACCGGGGAGCTGTTTTTT
CASIGLQGYTGELFF
>TRBV5-1|.|TRBD1|TRBJ1-1
TGCGCCAGCAGCGCACCGGGACAGGGGGCGCCTGAAGCTTTCTTT
CASSAPGQGAPEAFF
>TRBV7-9|.|.|TRBJ1-3
TGTGCCAGCAGCTTCTCAGCAGGCCCAATCTCTGGAAACACCATATATTTT
CASSFSAGPISGNTIYF
>TRBV2|.|.|TRBJ1-3
TGTGCCAGCAGAGGCGGGCCCGGCCGAAACACCATATATTTT
CASRGGPGRNTIYF
>TRBV6-4|.|.|TRBJ2-1
TGTGCCAGCAGTGACTCACTTGGAGGGTACGACTCCTACAATGAGCAGTTCTTC
CASSDSLGGYDSYNEQFF
>TRBV18|.|.|TRBJ2-5
TGTGCCAGCTCGCCACTCTCCAGGGATGAAGAGACCCAGTACTTC
CASSPLSRDEETQYF
>TRBV28|.|.|TRBJ1-5
TGTGCCAGCAGTTTTCCACCCTCACGGGGCAATCAGCCCCAGCATTTT
CASSFPPSRGNQPQHF
>TRBV4-3|.|TRBD1|TRBJ2-7
TGCGCCAGCAGCCGAGAGAAGGACAGGGAGGCATCCTACGAGCAGTACTTC
CASSREKDREASYEQYF
>TRBV7-8|.|.|TRBJ2-5
TGTGCCAGCAGCTCAACAGGGCCATCTCAAGAGACCCAGTACTTC
CASSSTGPSQETQYF
>TRBV15|.|.|TRBJ2-4
TGTGCCACCAGCCCCTCGGGGGCCAAAAACATTCAGTACTTC
CATSPSGAKNIQYF
>TRBV5-4|.|.|TRBJ1-2
TGTGCCAGCAGCCCAAAGGCGGGTGGAAGTACAAACTATGGCTACACCTTC
CASSPKAGGSTNYGYTF
>TRBV6-5|.|.|TRBJ1-1
TGTGCCAGCAGTTACAGGACAATGAACACTGAAGCTTTCTTT
CASSYRTMNTEAFF
>TRBV6-6|.|TRBD2|TRBJ2-1
TGTGCCAGCAGCCCCGGGACTAGCGAATACAATGAGCAGTTCTTC
CASSPGTSEYNEQFF
>TRBV18|.|TRBD2|TRBJ2-3
TGTGCCAGCTCACCACAGACTAGCGGGAGCTCGGATACGCAGTATTTT
CASSPQTSGSSDTQYF
>TRBV28|.|TRBD2|TRBJ2-7
TGTGCCAGCAGTTTACCCTTATTCCGGGACTACTCCTACGAGCAGTACTTC
CASSLPLFRDYSYEQYF
>TRBV5-1|.|.|TRBJ2-1
TGCGCCAGCAGCCGGGTGTCCGAGGGCAATGAGCAGTTCTTC
CASSRVSEGNEQFF
>TRBV4-1|.|.|TRBJ1-1
TGCGCCAGCAGCCAAGTGTGGGATAGGGGGGCTTTCTTT
CASSQVWDRGAFF
>TRBV4-1|.|.|TRBJ2-7
TGCGCCAGCAGCCAAGAAGCGAGGGCAGGGAGGATTCCCGGCCTGTACTTC
CASSQEARAGRIPGLYF
>TRBV6-6|.|.|TRBJ2-7
TGTGCCAGCAGTTTCACCGACAGAGCCTACGAGCAGTACTTC
CASSFTDRAYEQYF
>TRBV2|.|TRBD1|TRBJ1-6
TGTGCCAGCAACACACAGGGGTGGGATAATTCACCCCTCCACTTT
CASNTQGWDNSPLHF
>TRBV11-2|.|.|TRBJ2-5
TGTGCCAGCAGCTTGGCCAGGCTGGAGACCCAGTACTTC
CASSLARLETQYF
>TRBV7-2|.|TRBD2|TRBJ2-1
TGTGCCAGCAGCCAAATCCCGGCTAGCGGGAGGACTGAGCAGTTCTTC
CASSQIPASGRTEQFF
>TRBV7-8|.|TRBD1|TRBJ1-2
TGTGCCAGCAGCTTATGGGATCCGGGACAGGGGAATGGCTACACCTTC
CASSLWDPGQGNGYTF
>TRBV7-2|.|TRBD1|TRBJ1-1
TGTGCCAGCAGCTTTCGACAGGGCGGTAACACTGAAGCTTTCTTT
CASSFRQGGNTEAFF
>TRBV10-2|.|.|TRBJ2-7
TGCGCCAGCAGTGACCTCGATACCTACGAGCAGTACTTC
CASSDLDTYEQYF
>TRBV14|.|.|TRBJ2-3
TGTGCCAGCAGCGATTTGGGAGGTACGCAGTATTTT
CASSDLGGTQYF
>TRBV28|.|.|TRBJ2-2
TGTGCCAGCAGTTTATCAAGGGGCACCGGGGAGCTGTTTTTT
CASSLSRGTGELFF
>TRBV5-6|once|.|TRBJ2-5
TGTGCCAGCAGCAACAGTGAGCATTTCCAAGAGACCCAGTACTTC
CASSNSEHFQETQYF